Reported below is one TCR beta chain. What it binds is not known. This specimen comes from a study of cytomegalovirus exposure and HLA in healthy donors. The study ran its PCR with 60 Vbeta and 13 Jbeta primers. In the original workflow: Unique TCR beta chains numbered approximately 76 million in a later analysis, with roughly 9.9 million shared. TCRdb's table, derived via immunoSEQ multiplex PCR, lists solely in-frame clones and lacks some. Clonal size and the V and J genes are those of that table, whereas D and trimming came from the DNA. The sample yields over 150,000 clones, 77% seen once. Whole-study results and caveats: Within a later analysis, the majority of CMV-associated TCR beta chains appeared HLA-restricted. With later analysis, a missense DCLRE1C variant became linked to TCR beta V- and J-gene trimming. Accurate predictions that matched the HLA-A and HLA-B alleles of most subjects were reportedly made from TCR beta sequences.

Input material: PBMCs. The TCR sequence derives from a man aged 45-65 years in good health and CMV-seropositive.

The CDR3 nucleotides are TGTGCCAGCAGCTTATCTAGCGGGGGGGGTAAGAGGACCCAGTACTTC. It specifies CASSLSSGGGKRTQYF. This chain connects TRBV7-6 to TRBJ2-5; 12 nucleotides match TRBD2. The CDR3 is 16 amino acids. The V gene's germline CDR1 is SGHVS and CDR2 FNYEAQ. V trimming: 2 bases; J trimming: 7 bases; junction bases outside the gene matches: 8.